The rows below give T cell receptor beta chains drawn from one sample of a study of cytomegalovirus exposure and HLA in healthy donors. Clones were read by immunoSEQ multiplex PCR, and TCRdb kept only the in-frame ones, dropping some. Of fewer than 150,000 clones listed, 70% to 85% are singletons. The sequenced sample was PBMCs. The receptors come from a woman between 50 and 59 years old in good health and CMV-seropositive. Both conserved end residues are part of each CDR3. Each record gives: D gene, J gene, V gene, CDR3 length, clone size, CDR3 DNA, CDR3 protein. A D gene is named only where the DNA matches it firmly. The size of a clone is reported for some rows only, either as once, few or many, or as a class for expanded clones.

NA	TRBJ2-2	TRBV7-7	13	NA	TGTGCCAGCAGCCCAACGGGGAGCGGGGAGCTGTTTTTT	CASSPTGSGELFF
TRBD1	TRBJ1-6	TRBV5-1	15	few	TGCGCCAGCAGCTTGGCGACAGGGCGAACATCACCCCTCCACTTT	CASSLATGRTSPLHF
TRBD1	TRBJ2-3	TRBV29-1	13	NA	TGCAGCGTTCGACAGGGGGGTGGTGATACGCAGTATTTT	CSVRQGGGDTQYF
TRBD1	TRBJ2-4	TRBV7-2	13	NA	TGTGCCAGCAGCGGACAGGGGGAAAACATTCAGTACTTC	CASSGQGENIQYF
NA	TRBJ1-4	TRBV7-2	13	NA	TGTGCCAGCAGCTTAACACAGAGTGAAAAACTGTTTTTT	CASSLTQSEKLFF
TRBD2	TRBJ2-7	TRBV28	16	once	TGTGCCAGCAGTTTACTAGCGGGGCCTAAGGGGTCTGGGCAGTACTTC	CASSLLAGPKGSGQYF
NA	TRBJ1-5	TRBV28	13	NA	TGTGCCAGCATGAGTCTAACAGATCAGCCCCAGCATTTT	CASMSLTDQPQHF
NA	TRBJ2-5	TRBV4-1	16	NA	TGCGCCAGCAGCCCCATCACACAGGGATATTCAGAGACCCAGTACTTC	CASSPITQGYSETQYF
TRBD1	TRBJ2-7	TRBV6-1	15	NA	TGTGCCAGCAGTGAACCGGGACAGGGGTCCTACGAGCAGTACTTC	CASSEPGQGSYEQYF
NA	TRBJ2-5	TRBV7-2	16	NA	TGTGCCAGCAGCTTAGGTGCACTAGCTAAACAAGAGACCCAGTACTTC	CASSLGALAKQETQYF
TRBD2	TRBJ2-7	TRBV7-2	14	few	TGTGCCAGCAGCTTAGCGGGAGGGACCTACGAGCAGTACTTC	CASSLAGGTYEQYF
NA	TRBJ2-3	TRBV29-1	13	NA	TGCAGCGCAGAAGTCCGTAGCACAGATACGCAGTATTTT	CSAEVRSTDTQYF
TRBD1	TRBJ1-6	TRBV10-3	14	NA	TGTGCCATCAGGCCGACAGGGTATAATTCACCCCTCCACTTT	CAIRPTGYNSPLHF
NA	TRBJ2-4	TRBV7-2	16	NA	TGTGCCAGCAGCTTAGTCTCCGTCGGAACAGGGAACATTCAGTACTTC	CASSLVSVGTGNIQYF
NA	TRBJ2-5	TRBV4-1	15	NA	TGCGCCAGCAGCCTGTCGAAGGTAGCCCAAGAGACCCAGTACTTC	CASSLSKVAQETQYF
NA	TRBJ2-3	TRBV11-2	14	NA	TGTGCCAGCAGCTACCGACAGGCCACAGATACGCAGTATTTT	CASSYRQATDTQYF
NA	TRBJ2-5	TRBV18	16	NA	TGTGCCAGCTCACAGATTGTAGACAGGAACCAAGAGACCCAGTACTTC	CASSQIVDRNQETQYF
NA	TRBJ2-7	TRBV30	15	NA	TGTGCCTGGAGCGCCGTGGCAGGGCGCCGCTACGAGCAGTACTTC	CAWSAVAGRRYEQYF
TRBD2	TRBJ2-1	TRBV4-1	18	NA	TGCGCCAGCAGCTTACGATCCTTTCCGGGGGGGGAGTACAATGAGCAGTTCTTC	CASSLRSFPGGEYNEQFF
NA	TRBJ1-6	TRBV5-4	15	NA	TGTGCCAGCAGCTGGGGGCAGGGTGGTGATTCACCCCTCCACTTT	CASSWGQGGDSPLHF
NA	TRBJ1-5	TRBV27	11	once	TGTGCCAGCAGTAGTGGAGGCGACCAGCATTTT	CASSSGGDQHF
NA	TRBJ1-2	TRBV29-1	9	NA	TGCAGCGTTGACGTTGGCTACACCTTC	CSVDVGYTF
NA	TRBJ1-5	TRBV11-2	14	NA	TGTGCCAGCAGCCTTGGACAGTCGGGTCAGCCCCAGCATTTT	CASSLGQSGQPQHF